This T cell receptor (beta chain) comes out of a study of cytomegalovirus exposure and HLA in healthy donors. Across the whole study: According to later analysis, the same platform produced the 110 or so validation and under 700 first-cohort repertoires. Study-level points and caveats: In vitro confirmation showed a few CMV-associated chains to be CMV antigen specific. A list of roughly 180 TCR beta chains associated with cytomegalovirus was given. With high specificity and sensitivity, the classifier reportedly diagnosed cytomegalovirus status.

As concerns this clone: The antigen is undetermined.

V dropped 5 bases and J dropped 0 bases, with 14 bases sitting between them. There are 16 residues in the CDR3. Germline V gene data show CDR1 as LNHDA and CDR2 as SQIVND (reference sequence). Clones were read by immunoSEQ multiplex PCR, and TCRdb kept only the in-frame ones, dropping some. The data contain 150,000 to 160,000 clones, 86% of them seen just once; the ten biggest clones take up about a fifth. This rearrangement joins TRBV19 to TRBJ1-5, with a weak D call TRBD1 (6 bases). What was sequenced was PBMCs. The receptor was isolated from a man aged 18 to 30 in good health and CMV-seropositive. The CDR3 here is CASSPRQDYSNQPQHF. CDR3 nucleotides: TGTGCCAGTAGTCCCCGACAGGATTATAGCAATCAGCCCCAGCATTTT.